This entry lists 8 T cell receptor beta chains sequenced from one sample in a study of T-cell memory formation after mild COVID-19. TCRdb re-analysed the 5' RACE reads in MiXCR, keeping a single row per CDR3 protein. The sample consists of approximately 210,000 distinct CDR3 sequences, around 30% of them appearing once. The material sequenced was PBMCs or a T cell subset sorted from them (not recorded which). Every receptor here comes from an adult woman who had mild COVID-19 (a few samples of this study predate the infection). Cell type and time point are not known.

The V and J genes are TRBV9 and TRBJ2-7; perhaps TRBD2 as D (6 bases). The CDR3 extends over 16 amino acids. The ends were cut back, 5 bases at V and 2 bases at J, with 20 bases in the middle. The germline V gene has CDR1 SGDLS and CDR2 YYNGEE. The CDR3 nucleotides are TGTGCCAGCAGTTCCATCCCGGGCGGGGACCCCTACGAGCAGTACTTC. Translated, it gives CASSSIPGGDPYEQYF.

This clonotype was detected only a few times. The chain combines TRBV4-1 with TRBJ2-3, with 11 positions matching TRBD2. V gave up 4 bases and J gave up 0 bases; unmatched junction bases: 15. Germline V gene sequence: CDR1 MGHRA, CDR2 YSYEKL. This CDR3 comprises 20 residues. The CDR3 spells CASSLRNLAGGISSTDTQYF. In DNA form, the CDR3 reads TGCGCCAGCAGCCTAAGAAATCTAGCGGGGGGAATATCTAGCACAGATACGCAGTATTTT.

The table lists this clonotype with a few counts. This chain joins TRBV27 and TRBJ2-7; D tentatively fits TRBD1 or TRBD2 (5 bases each). This CDR3 is built from 14 residues. The germline V gene encodes CDR1 MNHEY and CDR2 SMNVEV (reference sequence). V was trimmed by 5 bases and J by 5 bases, leaving 16 bases between them. This CDR3 reads CASSPGTRDHEQYF. The CDR3 region has the DNA TGTGCCAGCAGTCCCGGGACCCGTGACCACGAGCAGTACTTC.

The rearrangement links TRBV19 to TRBJ2-7; 7 bases line up with TRBD2. Trimming took 6 bases from V and 6 from J; bases not matched to a gene: 8. Germline CDR1 and CDR2: LNHDA and SQIVND (reference sequence). The CDR3 contains 13 residues. CDR3 nucleotides: TGTGCCAGTAGGGGCGGGGGTGCAACCGAGCAGTACTTC. Its protein is CASRGGGATEQYF. Based on the CDR3 plus reference TRBV19 and TRBJ2-7, the full variable domain is DGGITQSPKYLFRKEGQNVTLSCEQNLNHDAMYWYRQDPGQGLRLIYYSQIVNDFQKGDIAEGYSVSREKKESFPLTVTSAQKNPTAFYLCASRGGGATEQYFGPGTRLTVT.

This clonotype showed up just a few times. The V gene is TRBV5-1, the J gene TRBJ2-3; 15 bases align to TRBD2. Germline V gives CDR1 SGHRS, CDR2 YFSETQ. The CDR3 runs 16 residues. The V gene end was trimmed by 4 bases and the J gene end by 3 bases; junction bases not matched to a gene: 3. CDR3 nucleotides: TGCGCCAGCAGCATCGGGACTAGCGGGAGGACAGATACGCAGTATTTT. Translated: CASSIGTSGRTDTQYF.

In its sample, this clonotype was seen many times. The chain carries TRBV7-2 and TRBJ2-7, with TRBD1 identical over 9 bases. Germline lookup yields CDR1 SGHTA and CDR2 FQGNSA. CDR3 length: 12 amino acids. Losses at the gene ends were 9 bases for V and 2 bases for J; bases not matched to a gene: 2. The CDR3, as DNA: TGTGCCAGTGGGACAGGGACCTACGAGCAGTACTTC. This translates into CASGTGTYEQYF.

V usage is TRBV7-6 and J usage is TRBJ2-7; 11 positions agree with TRBD2. With 5 bases clipped from V and 0 bases from J, the junction kept 3 bases outside the gene matches. The CDR3 spans 15 residues. Germline lookup yields CDR1 SGHVS and CDR2 FNYEAQ. The CDR3 here is CASSPTSGSSYEQYF. Here the CDR3 DNA reads TGTGCCAGCAGCCCTACTAGCGGGAGCTCCTACGAGCAGTACTTC.

V is TRBV6-1 and J is TRBJ1-2, with 10 bases matching TRBD1. V dropped 4 bases and J dropped 4; count of bases not matched to a gene: 0. CDR1 and CDR2 from the germline V gene are MNHNS and SASEGT. This CDR3 comprises 13 residues. The CDR3 sequence: CASSGDRGYGYTF. The CDR3 DNA reads as TGTGCCAGCAGTGGGGACAGGGGCTATGGCTACACCTTC.